The 16 T cell receptor beta chains below come from one sample, sequenced in a study of vaccination and CD4 T cells after COVID-19. Indicated treatment: 10-day PBMC culture with coronavirus spike peptide pools or control peptides (ViraFEST assay). At the Johns Hopkins FTIC core, DNA taken from cultured CD4+ T cells was sequenced by way of the Oncomine TCR Beta short-read assay. MiXCR was run by TCRdb on the PCR reads, yielding one entry per CDR3 protein. The repertoire includes 12,000 to 15,000 distinct CDR3 sequences, roughly 50% of them detected once, and about 8.3% sits in the top ten. Antigens of these TCRs are unknown. The sample comprised CD4+ T cells from blood, cultured in vitro. The receptors were sampled from a human donor who had recovered from COVID-19.

The chain links TRBV11-2 to TRBJ2-3; D gene unclear. Trimming left V 3 bases short and J 2 bases short, with 9 bases between. Germline-derived CDR1 and CDR2 are SGHAT and FQNNGV. CDR3 length: 14 amino acids. The CDR3 nucleotides read TGTGCCAGCAGCTTGACCAGTCCCACAGATACGCAGTATTTT. This gives the protein CASSLTSPTDTQYF.

This clonotype was observed a few times. The rearrangement joins TRBV19 to TRBJ2-3, with 7 bases identical to TRBD2. V lost 4 bases and J lost 3; bases outside the gene matches: 4. The CDR3 covers 14 residues. The germline V gene has CDR1 LNHDA and CDR2 SQIVND (reference sequence). The CDR3 DNA is TGTGCCAGTAGTACCGGACTAGTGACAGATACGCAGTATTTT. As protein: CASSTGLVTDTQYF.

The CDR3 spells CASSPEGRGYGYTF. The DNA for the CDR3 is TGTGCCAGCAGCCCCGAGGGTCGTGGATATGGCTACACCTTC. This chain links TRBV9 with TRBJ1-2; D gene ambiguous. The CDR3 extends over 14 amino acids. The germline CDR1 and CDR2 sequences are SGDLS and YYNGEE. Trimming shortened V by 4 bases and J by 5 bases, and 15 bases separated the two germline ends.

This clonotype has a handful of counts. The V gene is TRBV28, the J gene TRBJ2-5; a possible D gene is TRBD2 (6 bases). This CDR3 comprises 15 residues. CDR1 and CDR2 (germline): MDHEN, SYDVKM. V gave up 6 bases and J gave up 2 bases, with 16 bases separating them. For the CDR3, the DNA is TGTGCCAGCAGGCTTCAGGGAGGAGGACAAGAGACCCAGTACTTC. As protein: CASRLQGGGQETQYF. Complete variable domain (other parts from reference TRBV28 and TRBJ2-5): DVKVTQSSRYLVKRTGEKVFLECVQDMDHENMFWYRQDPGLGLRLIYFSYDVKMKEKGDIPEGYSVSREKKERFSLILESASTNQTSMYLCASRLQGGGQETQYFGPGTRLLVL.

This clonotype was detected a few times. The chain uses TRBV27 and TRBJ1-5, with D uncertain. The germline gives CDR1 MNHEY, CDR2 SMNVEV (reference sequence). Trimming pared 2 bases from V and 1 base from J, leaving 6 bases between. This CDR3 region has 14 residues. Written as DNA, the CDR3 is TGTGCCAGCAGTTTAGGACCGAGCAATCAGCCCCAGCATTTT. Protein: CASSLGPSNQPQHF.

The J gene is TRBJ2-7, the V gene TRBV5-6; D tentatively reads TRBD1 or TRBD2 (5 bases each). Looked up from germline, CDR1 is SGHDT and CDR2 is YYEEEE. Trimming stripped 1 base from V and 6 bases from J, with 20 bases between. The CDR3 covers 16 residues. This chain's CDR3 is CASSLRWGIGLSEQYF. The CDR3 DNA reads TGTGCCAGCAGCTTGCGTTGGGGGATCGGGTTATCCGAGCAGTACTTC.

This chain links TRBV28 with TRBJ2-2; 8 nucleotides match TRBD2. In germline, CDR1 is MDHEN, CDR2 SYDVKM. The CDR3 is made up of 16 amino acids. After removal of 4 bases from V and 5 bases from J, the junction contained 9 bases not matched to a gene. The CDR3 protein is CASSSAGRAYTGELFF. The CDR3 coding sequence is TGTGCCAGCAGTTCGGCCGGGAGGGCCTATACCGGGGAGCTGTTTTTT.

This sequence joins TRBV5-4 and TRBJ2-1, with unresolved D. The CDR3 runs 14 residues. Trimming left V 5 bases short and J 10 bases short, with 19 bases between. The germline V gene has CDR1 SGHNT and CDR2 YYREEE (reference sequence). Here the CDR3 reads CASSLPPPDPEQFF. DNA for the CDR3: TGTGCCAGCAGTCTCCCTCCGCCAGATCCGGAGCAGTTCTTC.

V is TRBV6-1 and J is TRBJ2-2; D is undetermined. CDR3 length: 13 residues. The V and J ends lost 6 bases and 7 bases respectively, with 12 bases between them. Germline V CDR1 and CDR2: MNHNS, SASEGT. This chain's CDR3 is CASSPQVVGELFF. The CDR3 DNA reads TGTGCCAGCAGCCCCCAAGTGGTCGGGGAGCTGTTTTTT.

This clonotype occurred a few times. Relative to the germline gene, one junction end is altered; a read error may explain this. The chain employs TRBV27 and TRBJ2-3, with 7 bases that match TRBD2. Germline V lookup: CDR1 MNHEY, CDR2 SMNVEV (reference sequence). CDR3 length: 15 amino acids. The CDR3 protein is CASRIAPTSRDTQYF. The CDR3 nucleotides read TGTGCCAGCAGAATAGCTCCGACTAGCAGAGATACGCAGTATTTT.

The chain joins TRBV20-1 to TRBJ1-6; D may be TRBD1 (5 bases). V lost 2 bases to trimming and J lost 7 bases, with 12 bases between them. This CDR3 comprises 14 residues. Germline V gene lookup returns CDR1 DFQATT and CDR2 SNEGSKA (reference sequence). Here the CDR3 DNA reads TGCAGTGCTAGATCCCAGGGAGGGAATTCACCCCTCCACTTT. It translates to CSARSQGGNSPLHF.

The chain employs TRBV20-1 and TRBJ2-3; 9 bases match TRBD2. Germline-derived CDR1 and CDR2 are DFQATT and SNEGSKA (reference sequence). Losses at the gene ends were 0 bases for V and 0 bases for J; bases not matched to a gene: 4. The CDR3 is 16 amino acids. CDR3 nucleotide sequence: TGCAGTGCTAGAGATCCGCGGGGGGGTAGCACAGATACGCAGTATTTT. Translated, it gives CSARDPRGGSTDTQYF.

The chain uses TRBV20-1 and TRBJ1-1; D gene uncertain. The CDR3 is 14 residues long. Germline lookup yields CDR1 DFQATT and CDR2 SNEGSKA (reference sequence). The V gene lost 2 bases and the J gene lost 1 base, with 11 bases spanning the gap. The CDR3 sequence: CSARNGGWNTEAFF. The CDR3 bases are TGCAGTGCTAGAAATGGAGGGTGGAACACTGAAGCTTTCTTT.

The CDR3, as DNA: TGTGCCAGCAGTTTTTGGTCCTACGAGCAGTACTTC. Translating gives CASSFWSYEQYF. The chain couples TRBV12-3 or TRBV12-4 to TRBJ2-7; D uncertain. The CDR3 loop spans 12 amino acids. V gave up 3 bases and J gave up 1 base, with 4 bases separating them.

The sample holds one count of this clonotype. This chain joins TRBV7-2 and TRBJ2-3, with D perhaps TRBD2 (6 bases). The CDR3 is 15 amino acids. Trimming stripped 3 bases from V and 3 bases from J, with 13 bases between. The germline CDR1 and CDR2 sequences are SGHTA and FQGNSA. The CDR3 coding sequence is TGTGCCAGCAGCTTTGGAGGGCCCCGGACAGATACGCAGTATTTT. Translating gives CASSFGGPRTDTQYF.

This clonotype was observed a handful of times. The rearrangement links TRBV20-1 to TRBJ2-7; D ambiguous. The CDR3 length is 13 residues. Trimming removed 3 bases at V and 5 bases at J, with 14 bases between. The germline gives CDR1 DFQATT, CDR2 SNEGSKA (reference sequence). DNA of the CDR3: TGCAGTGCTAGTTTAGCCTTTAGCCACGAGCAGTACTTC. Encoded protein: CSASLAFSHEQYF.